The rows below give T cell receptor beta chains drawn from one sample of a study of monozygotic twins with inflammatory bowel disease. Reanalyzing the 5' RACE reads, TCRdb keeps one entry per CDR3 protein, without DNA. Recorded for this sample: some 200,000 distinct CDR3 sequences. Sequenced sample: blood. The source is a human donor with ulcerative colitis or Crohn's disease, or a healthy co-twin of an affected twin (not recorded which). The CDR3 runs from the conserved cysteine through the conserved F or W. Fields, in order: J gene, V gene, CDR3 protein.

J gene: TRBJ2-3; V gene: TRBV7-9; CDR3 protein: CASRPPFRAGDTQYF
J gene: TRBJ2-7; V gene: TRBV12-3/TRBV12-4; CDR3 protein: CASSPRGPSYEQYF
J gene: TRBJ1-2; V gene: TRBV5-4; CDR3 protein: CASGDFKGGDGYTF
J gene: TRBJ2-3; V gene: TRBV18; CDR3 protein: CASSPGGDYGRTDTQYF
J gene: TRBJ2-6; V gene: TRBV11-2; CDR3 protein: CASSRRSGDSGANVLTF
J gene: TRBJ2-1; V gene: TRBV5-1; CDR3 protein: CASSLGLAGSRNEQFF
J gene: TRBJ2-7; V gene: TRBV20-1; CDR3 protein: CSAEKRAGASYEQYF
J gene: TRBJ2-5; V gene: TRBV5-1; CDR3 protein: CASSGTSGNQETQYF
J gene: TRBJ1-2; V gene: TRBV4-1; CDR3 protein: CASSLHSGGIYGYTF
J gene: TRBJ2-1; V gene: TRBV6-5; CDR3 protein: CASSTGMNEQFF
J gene: TRBJ1-1; V gene: TRBV7-9; CDR3 protein: CASSLDMGRMNTEAFF
J gene: TRBJ1-1; V gene: TRBV20-1; CDR3 protein: CSARDLNLNTEAFF
J gene: TRBJ2-5; V gene: TRBV5-6; CDR3 protein: CASSLWDLYQETQYF
J gene: TRBJ2-5; V gene: TRBV12-3/TRBV12-4; CDR3 protein: CASSFGQGYLKETQYF
J gene: TRBJ2-7; V gene: TRBV20-1; CDR3 protein: CSYEGQGNYEQYF